This T cell receptor beta chain appears in the sequencing data of a study of shared clonotypes between healthy human individuals. The CDR3 totals 13 residues. Germline V lookup: CDR1 MNHNS, CDR2 SASEGT. Clones were read by immunoSEQ multiplex PCR, and TCRdb kept only the in-frame ones, dropping some. In the table there are roughly 700,000 clones, roughly 70% of which are singletons. This clone came up once. Its antigen is unknown. One end of the junction does not line up with germline, which may come from a read error. Study-wide results and caveats: In several donors, approximately 5% of naive CD4 clonotypes appeared in common.

The clonotype was recovered from a young woman in good health. This chain links TRBV6-1 with TRBJ2-1; the D is unclear. Sequenced input: memory CD4+ T cells sorted from blood. Subset defined: CD45RA-negative fraction. The CDR3, as DNA: TGTGCGAGCACCCCCCCAGGAAGGAATGAGCAGTTCTTC. This codes for CASTPPGRNEQFF.